These T cell receptor beta chains were read from a single sample in a study of cytomegalovirus exposure and HLA in healthy donors. Libraries were prepared by immunoSEQ multiplex PCR; TCRdb keeps only in-frame clonotypes and omits some of them. The sample lists tens of thousands of clones, just over 70% occurring once. The sequenced sample was PBMCs. The receptors here all came from a man aged 55 to 70 in good health and CMV-seropositive. The CDR3 runs from the conserved cysteine through the conserved F or W. A D gene is named only where the DNA matches it firmly. Size is stated for part of the rows, as once, few or many counts, or as a class when the clone is expanded.

d_call j_call clone_size v_call cdr3_aa cdr3_nt
. TRBJ2-1 . TRBV28 CASSPTSGSSYNEQFF TGTGCCAGCAGTCCTACTAGTGGCAGCTCCTACAATGAGCAGTTCTTC
. TRBJ2-1 few TRBV7-9 CSSSLGGSSYNEQFF TGTTCCAGCAGCTTAGGAGGGAGCTCCTACAATGAGCAGTTCTTC
TRBD2 TRBJ2-1 . TRBV5-6 CASSRGLLNEQFF TGTGCCAGCAGCCGGGGACTATTGAATGAGCAGTTCTTC
. TRBJ2-7 . TRBV4-1 CASSQGPGANSYEQYF TGCGCCAGCAGCCAAGGGCCTGGGGCCAACTCCTACGAGCAGTACTTC
TRBD1 TRBJ2-5 . TRBV7-2 CASSLVGKGAQRETQYF TGTGCCAGCAGCTTAGTGGGCAAGGGGGCGCAAAGGGAGACCCAGTACTTC
TRBD2 TRBJ2-1 . TRBV7-9 CSSSPGSSSSGSYNEQFF TGTTCCAGCAGCCCCGGGTCTAGCTCTAGCGGTTCCTACAATGAGCAGTTCTTC
TRBD1 TRBJ1-1 . TRBV5-1 CASTGGAGTEAFF TGCGCCAGTACAGGGGGCGCCGGCACTGAAGCTTTCTTT
. TRBJ2-3 . TRBV2 CASRPQITDTQYF TGTGCCAGCAGGCCTCAGATCACAGATACGCAGTATTTT
TRBD1 TRBJ1-2 . TRBV4-3 CASSHGQGINYGYTF TGCGCCAGCAGCCACGGACAGGGGATTAACTATGGCTACACCTTC
TRBD1 TRBJ2-3 . TRBV19 CASTSPVRGRKTSTDTQYF TGTGCCAGTACCTCACCGGTAAGGGGGCGGAAAACTAGCACAGATACGCAGTATTTT
. TRBJ2-4 . TRBV5-1 CASSLDPQGNIQYF TGCGCCAGCAGCTTGGATCCCCAGGGAAACATTCAGTACTTC
TRBD2 TRBJ2-1 . TRBV5-1 CASSLEQGGYNEQFF TGCGCCAGCAGCTTGGAGCAGGGAGGGTACAATGAGCAGTTCTTC
TRBD2 TRBJ2-7 few TRBV6-6 CASSYSRTSGAYEQYF TGTGCCAGCAGTTACTCGAGGACTAGCGGAGCTTACGAGCAGTACTTC
TRBD2 TRBJ2-2 . TRBV9 CASKSGGHGGELFF TGTGCCTCCAAGTCGGGGGGGCATGGCGGGGAGCTGTTTTTT
. TRBJ2-5 . TRBV25-1 CASSEFTRKTQYF TGTGCCAGCAGTGAATTCACGAGAAAGACCCAGTACTTC
TRBD2 TRBJ2-3 once TRBV7-8 CASSLSIELGGTTDTQYF TGTGCCAGCAGCTTATCTATAGAGCTCGGGGGGACCACAGATACGCAGTATTTT
TRBD2 TRBJ2-2 few TRBV10-1 CASSGTSGRGTGELFF TGCGCCAGCAGTGGGACTAGCGGGAGAGGCACCGGGGAGCTGTTTTTT
. TRBJ1-2 once TRBV7-8 CASSPPRGADYGYTF TGTGCCAGCAGCCCCCCGCGGGGGGCGGACTATGGCTACACCTTC
TRBD1 TRBJ2-3 once TRBV5-6 CASSTTTGPDTQYF TGTGCCAGCAGCACCACGACAGGGCCAGATACGCAGTATTTT
. TRBJ2-2 . TRBV5-4 CASSLGGTGELFF TGTGCCAGCAGTTTAGGGGGAACCGGGGAGCTGTTTTTT
TRBD1 TRBJ2-5 . TRBV5-4 CASSSPTGGETQYF TGTGCCAGCAGCTCCCCCACAGGGGGGGAGACCCAGTACTTC
. TRBJ1-3 . TRBV19 CASGGRGNTIYF TGTGCCAGTGGCGGTCGAGGAAACACCATATATTTT
. TRBJ1-1 . TRBV2 CASSVGGSPEAFF TGTGCCAGCAGTGTCGGGGGATCCCCTGAAGCTTTCTTT
TRBD2 TRBJ2-5 . TRBV10-3 CAISERASGSGVQETQYF TGTGCCATCAGTGAAAGGGCTAGCGGGAGTGGGGTCCAAGAGACCCAGTACTTC
. TRBJ2-2 . TRBV7-8 CASSLFSPRTEGGELFF TGTGCCAGCAGCTTATTCAGCCCCAGGACTGAGGGTGGGGAGCTGTTTTTT
TRBD2 TRBJ2-1 . TRBV30 CALPLSGSSYEQFF TGTGCCTTGCCGCTTAGCGGGAGTAGCTATGAGCAGTTCTTC
. TRBJ1-2 . TRBV4-1 CASSQEKTEVEGYTF TGCGCCAGCAGCCAAGAAAAGACTGAGGTTGAGGGCTACACCTTC
. TRBJ1-1 . TRBV19 CASSLSGNTEAFF TGTGCCAGTAGCCTTTCCGGGAACACTGAAGCTTTCTTT
. TRBJ1-3 . TRBV9 CASSVEGYSGNTIYF TGTGCCAGCAGCGTTGAGGGCTACTCTGGAAACACCATATATTTT
TRBD2 TRBJ2-1 . TRBV7-6 CASSFRGGPRGDEQFF TGTGCCAGCAGCTTCCGCGGGGGGCCTAGAGGCGATGAGCAGTTCTTC
TRBD2 TRBJ2-1 once TRBV5-1 CASSVTSGGGNEQFF TGCGCCAGCAGCGTTACTAGCGGGGGTGGCAATGAGCAGTTCTTC
TRBD2 TRBJ2-2 . TRBV29-1 CSVSGRGVNTGELFF TGCAGCGTTTCGGGGAGGGGAGTGAACACCGGGGAGCTGTTTTTT
TRBD2 TRBJ2-1 . TRBV27 CASSFASGSNEQFF TGTGCCAGCAGTTTCGCTAGCGGGAGCAATGAGCAGTTCTTC
. TRBJ2-7 few TRBV13 CASSGEGVPPYEQYF TGTGCCAGCAGCGGCGAGGGGGTTCCTCCCTACGAGCAGTACTTC
. TRBJ2-5 . TRBV14 CASSQDFRQQETQYF TGTGCCAGCAGCCAAGATTTCCGACAGCAAGAGACCCAGTACTTC
. TRBJ1-2 . TRBV7-2 CASSPPGHRGGYTF TGTGCCAGCAGCCCACCGGGACACCGGGGAGGCTACACCTTC
. TRBJ2-6 . TRBV7-9 CATERDLSSGANVLTF TGTGCCACGGAGAGAGATCTAAGCTCTGGGGCCAACGTCCTGACTTTC
TRBD1 TRBJ1-2 . TRBV4-3 CASSQGLGQGIIPITQPYGYTF TGCGCCAGCAGCCAAGGTCTAGGACAGGGGATTATTCCTATCACCCAACCTTATGGCTACACCTTC
. TRBJ2-7 . TRBV7-9 CASSLTTGSGGEQYF TGTGCCAGCAGCTTAACGACAGGGTCCGGGGGCGAGCAGTACTTC
TRBD1 TRBJ2-7 . TRBV5-1 CASSLQGATYEQYF TGCGCCAGCAGCTTGCAGGGGGCCACCTACGAGCAGTACTTC
. TRBJ1-3 . TRBV5-1 CASSRDLNSGNTIYF TGCGCCAGCAGCCGAGACTTAAACTCTGGAAACACCATATATTTT
TRBD1 TRBJ1-4 . TRBV10-3 CAISDPYLTGAATNEKLFF TGTGCCATCAGTGATCCCTATTTGACAGGGGCGGCAACTAATGAAAAACTGTTTTTT
. TRBJ1-2 . TRBV28 CASSPGGGYTF TGTGCCAGCAGTCCGGGGGGTGGCTACACCTTC
. TRBJ1-1 . TRBV6-6 CASSLVTGWPNTEAFF TGTGCCAGCAGTTTAGTTACGGGATGGCCGAACACTGAAGCTTTCTTT
TRBD2 TRBJ2-7 . TRBV5-1 CASSWGGTGVVRQYF TGCGCCAGCAGCTGGGGGGGAACAGGAGTGGTACGGCAGTACTTC
. TRBJ2-5 few TRBV7-6 CASSIPAGRGPFQETQYF TGTGCCAGCAGCATACCCGCCGGCAGAGGCCCCTTCCAAGAGACCCAGTACTTC
TRBD1 TRBJ1-1 . TRBV19 CASSVTGALNTEAFF TGTGCCAGTAGTGTGACAGGGGCCCTGAACACTGAAGCTTTCTTT
TRBD1 TRBJ1-1 . TRBV6-1 CASSDWTGMNTEAFF TGTGCCAGCAGTGACTGGACAGGGATGAACACTGAAGCTTTCTTT
. TRBJ2-7 . TRBV6-5 CASRRTGGTYEQYF TGTGCCAGCAGGCGTACAGGTGGGACCTACGAGCAGTACTTC
TRBD2 TRBJ2-7 . TRBV6-1 CASTDGTSGEQYF TGTGCCAGCACAGACGGGACTAGCGGCGAGCAGTACTTC
. TRBJ2-7 . TRBV11-2 CASSSSYEQYF TGTGCCAGCTCCTCCTCCTACGAGCAGTACTTC